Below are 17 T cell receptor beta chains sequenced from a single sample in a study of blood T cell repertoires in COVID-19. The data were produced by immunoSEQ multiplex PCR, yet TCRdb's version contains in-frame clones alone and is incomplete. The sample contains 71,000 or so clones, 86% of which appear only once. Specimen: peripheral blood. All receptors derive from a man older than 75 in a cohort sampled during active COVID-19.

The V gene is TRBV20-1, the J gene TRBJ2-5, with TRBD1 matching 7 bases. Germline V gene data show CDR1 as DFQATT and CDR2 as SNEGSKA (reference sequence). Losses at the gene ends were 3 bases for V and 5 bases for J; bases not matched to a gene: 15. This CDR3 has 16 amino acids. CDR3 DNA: TGCAGTGCTAGTACGTTCGGCAGGGGGTCGGGGGAGACCCAGTACTTC. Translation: CSASTFGRGSGETQYF.

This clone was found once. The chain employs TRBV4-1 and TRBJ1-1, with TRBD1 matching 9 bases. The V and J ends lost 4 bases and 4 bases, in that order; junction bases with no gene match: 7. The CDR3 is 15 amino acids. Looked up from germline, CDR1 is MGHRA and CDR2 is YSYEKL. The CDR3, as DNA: TGCGCCAGCAGCCGGACAGGGGCAGGAGGCACTGAAGCTTTCTTT. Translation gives CASSRTGAGGTEAFF.

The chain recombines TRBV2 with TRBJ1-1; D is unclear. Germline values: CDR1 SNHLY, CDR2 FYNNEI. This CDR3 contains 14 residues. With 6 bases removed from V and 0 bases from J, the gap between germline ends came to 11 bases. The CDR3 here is CASSVDGMNTEAFF. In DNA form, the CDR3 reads TGTGCCAGCAGCGTGGACGGGATGAACACTGAAGCTTTCTTT.

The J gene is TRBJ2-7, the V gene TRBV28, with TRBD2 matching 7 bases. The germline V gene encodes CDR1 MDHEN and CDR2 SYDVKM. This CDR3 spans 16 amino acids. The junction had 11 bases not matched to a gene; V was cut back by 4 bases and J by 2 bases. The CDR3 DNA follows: TGTGCCAGCAGTTCCCTAGCGGCTACCAAAGCCTACGAGCAGTACGTC. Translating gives CASSSLAATKAYEQYV.

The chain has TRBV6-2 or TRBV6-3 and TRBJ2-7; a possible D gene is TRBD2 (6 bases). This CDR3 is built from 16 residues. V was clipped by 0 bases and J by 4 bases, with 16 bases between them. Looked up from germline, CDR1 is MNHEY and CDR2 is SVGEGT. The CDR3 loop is CASSYSFGLLPYEQYF. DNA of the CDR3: TGTGCCAGCAGTTACTCGTTCGGACTACTTCCTTACGAGCAGTACTTC.

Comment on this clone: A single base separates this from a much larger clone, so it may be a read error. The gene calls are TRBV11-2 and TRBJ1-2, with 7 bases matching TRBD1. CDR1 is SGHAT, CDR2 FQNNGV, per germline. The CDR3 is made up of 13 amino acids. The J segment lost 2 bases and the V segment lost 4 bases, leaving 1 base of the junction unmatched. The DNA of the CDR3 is TGTGCCAGCAGCTCGACAGGGAACTATGGCTACACCTTC. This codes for CASSSTGNYGYTF.

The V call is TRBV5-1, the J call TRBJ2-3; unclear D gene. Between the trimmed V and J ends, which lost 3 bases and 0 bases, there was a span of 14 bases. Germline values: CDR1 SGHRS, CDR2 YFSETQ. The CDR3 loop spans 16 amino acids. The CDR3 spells CASSYQPPLSTDTQYF. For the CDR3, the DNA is TGCGCCAGCAGCTACCAACCACCACTCAGCACAGATACGCAGTATTTT.

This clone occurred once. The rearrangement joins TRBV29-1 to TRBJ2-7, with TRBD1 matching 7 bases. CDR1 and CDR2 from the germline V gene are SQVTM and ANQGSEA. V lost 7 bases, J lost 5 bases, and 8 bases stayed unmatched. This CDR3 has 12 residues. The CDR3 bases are TGCAGCGCGAAGGGGGCGCAGGACGAGCAGTACTTC. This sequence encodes CSAKGAQDEQYF.

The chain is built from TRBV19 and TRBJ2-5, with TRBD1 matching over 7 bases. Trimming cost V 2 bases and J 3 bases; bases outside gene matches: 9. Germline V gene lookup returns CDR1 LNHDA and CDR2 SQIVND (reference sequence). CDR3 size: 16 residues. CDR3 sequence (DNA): TGTGCCAGTAGTATAAGACAGGGAAGGTTGGAAGAGACCCAGTACTTC. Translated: CASSIRQGRLEETQYF.

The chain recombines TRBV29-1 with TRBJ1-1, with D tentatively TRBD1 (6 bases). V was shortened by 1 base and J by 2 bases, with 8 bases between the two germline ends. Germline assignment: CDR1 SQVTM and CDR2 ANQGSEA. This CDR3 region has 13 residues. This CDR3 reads CSVEAGTNTEAFF. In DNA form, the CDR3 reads TGCAGCGTTGAAGCCGGGACAAACACTGAAGCTTTCTTT.

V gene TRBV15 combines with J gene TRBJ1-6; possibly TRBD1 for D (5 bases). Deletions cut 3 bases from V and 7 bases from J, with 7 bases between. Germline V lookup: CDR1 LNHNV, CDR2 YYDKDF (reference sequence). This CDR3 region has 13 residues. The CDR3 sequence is CATSSDRNSPLHF. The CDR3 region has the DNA TGTGCCACCAGCAGTGACAGAAATTCACCCCTCCACTTT.

As DNA, the CDR3 is TGTGCCAGCAGCTTAGACAGGGACGACGAAAAACTGTTTTTT. Translating gives CASSLDRDDEKLFF. V is TRBV5-4 and J is TRBJ1-4; 7 nucleotides match TRBD1. V was clipped by 2 bases and J by 8 bases; unmatched bases: 6. Per the germline V gene, CDR1 is SGHNT and CDR2 is YYREEE (reference sequence). CDR3 length equals 14 residues. Variable domain in full (rest from reference TRBV5-4 and TRBJ1-4): ETGVTQSPTHLIKTRGQQVTLRCSSQSGHNTVSWYQQALGQGPQFIFQYYREEENGRGNFPPRFSGLQFPNYSSELNVNALELDDSALYLCASSLDRDDEKLFFGSGTQLSVL.

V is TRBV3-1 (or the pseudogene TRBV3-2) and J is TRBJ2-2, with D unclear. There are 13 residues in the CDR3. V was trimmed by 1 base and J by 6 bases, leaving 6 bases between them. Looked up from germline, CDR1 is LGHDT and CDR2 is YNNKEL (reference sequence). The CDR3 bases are TGTGCCAGCAGCCAAGCGGTGGCCGGGGAGCTGTTTTTT. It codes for CASSQAVAGELFF.

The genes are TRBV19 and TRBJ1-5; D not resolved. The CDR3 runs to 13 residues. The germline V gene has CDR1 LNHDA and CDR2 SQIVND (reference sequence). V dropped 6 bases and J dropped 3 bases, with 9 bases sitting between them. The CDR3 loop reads CASSWRTNQPQHF. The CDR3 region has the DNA TGTGCCAGTAGCTGGAGGACCAATCAGCCCCAGCATTTT.

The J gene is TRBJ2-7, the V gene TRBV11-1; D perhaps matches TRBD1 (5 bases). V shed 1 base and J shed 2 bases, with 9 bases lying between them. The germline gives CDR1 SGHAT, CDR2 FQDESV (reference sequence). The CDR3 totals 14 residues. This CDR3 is CASSLGGTAYEQYV. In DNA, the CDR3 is TGTGCCAGCAGCTTAGGGGGCACAGCCTACGAGCAGTACGTC.

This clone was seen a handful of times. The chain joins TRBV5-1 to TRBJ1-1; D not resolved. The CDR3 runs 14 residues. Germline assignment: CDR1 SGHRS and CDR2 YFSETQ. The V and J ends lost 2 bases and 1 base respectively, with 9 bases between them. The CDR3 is CASSFPGGNTEAFF. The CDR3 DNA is TGCGCCAGCAGCTTTCCGGGAGGGAACACTGAAGCTTTCTTT.

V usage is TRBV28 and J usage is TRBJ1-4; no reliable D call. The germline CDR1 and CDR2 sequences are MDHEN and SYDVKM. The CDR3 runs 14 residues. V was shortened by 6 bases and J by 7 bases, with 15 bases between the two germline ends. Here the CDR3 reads CASSLTENPEKLFF. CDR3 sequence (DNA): TGTGCCAGCAGCCTTACAGAAAATCCTGAAAAACTGTTTTTT.